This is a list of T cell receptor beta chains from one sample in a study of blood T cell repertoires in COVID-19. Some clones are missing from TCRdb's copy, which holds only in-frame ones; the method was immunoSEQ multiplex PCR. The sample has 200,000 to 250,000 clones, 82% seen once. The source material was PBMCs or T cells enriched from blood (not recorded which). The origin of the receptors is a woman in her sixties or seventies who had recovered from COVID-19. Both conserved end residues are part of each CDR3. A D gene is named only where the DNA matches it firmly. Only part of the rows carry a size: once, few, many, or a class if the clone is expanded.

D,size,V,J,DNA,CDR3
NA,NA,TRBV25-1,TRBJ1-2,TGTGCCAGCACCCCCGGAGCTAACTATGGCTACACCTTC,CASTPGANYGYTF
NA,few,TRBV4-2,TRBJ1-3,TGTGCCAGCAGCCTAAGGCCCCACCAACAGGAAGCTGGAAACACCATATATTTT,CASSLRPHQQEAGNTIYF
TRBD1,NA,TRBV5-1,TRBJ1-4,TGCGCCAGCAGCGGACAGGGGGGAACTAATGAAAAACTGTTTTTT,CASSGQGGTNEKLFF
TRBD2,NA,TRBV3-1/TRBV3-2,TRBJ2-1,TGTGCCAGCAGCCAAGTCTTAACTAGCGGGAGGGCCCTCGAGGATGAGCAGTTCTTC,CASSQVLTSGRALEDEQFF
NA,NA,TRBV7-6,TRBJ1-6,TGTGCCAGCAGCTTAGTGGAGGGGAATTCACCCCTCCACTTT,CASSLVEGNSPLHF
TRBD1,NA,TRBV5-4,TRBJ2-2,TGTGCCAGCAGCTTGAAAGGGACAGGCCCCACCGGGGAGCTGTTTTTT,CASSLKGTGPTGELFF
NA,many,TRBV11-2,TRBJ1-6,TGTGCCAGCAGCTTAAATAGTGATTCACCCCTCCACTTT,CASSLNSDSPLHF
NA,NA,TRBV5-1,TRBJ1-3,TGCGCCAGCAGCTTGGGCGGGCAGAGCTCTGGAAACACCATATATTTT,CASSLGGQSSGNTIYF
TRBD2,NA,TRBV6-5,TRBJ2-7,TGTGCCAGCACCCGCGGGGGGGGCTCCTACGAGCAGTACTTC,CASTRGGGSYEQYF
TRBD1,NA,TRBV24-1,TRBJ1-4,TGTGCCACCAGTGATTTAGGCAGGGGGGCACCTAATGAAAAACTGTTTTTT,CATSDLGRGAPNEKLFF
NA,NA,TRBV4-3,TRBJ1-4,TGCGCCAGCAGCCCAAACCCAGGGGTAAATGAAAAACTGTTTTTT,CASSPNPGVNEKLFF
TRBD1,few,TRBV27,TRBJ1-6,TGTGCCAGCAGTTTAGGCGACAGGGGGACCCTCCACTTT,CASSLGDRGTLHF
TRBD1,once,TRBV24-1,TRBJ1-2,TGTGCCACCAGTGAGGGGACAGGGGGCGCGGGCTACACCTTC,CATSEGTGGAGYTF
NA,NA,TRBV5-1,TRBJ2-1,TGCGCCAGCAGCTTACAGGGATCCGCCTACAATGAGCAGTTCTTC,CASSLQGSAYNEQFF
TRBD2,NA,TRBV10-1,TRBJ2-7,TGCGCCAGCGGGCCGGGACTAGCGGGGGCCTACGAGCAGTACTTC,CASGPGLAGAYEQYF
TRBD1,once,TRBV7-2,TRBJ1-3,TGTGCCAGCAGCTTTCGTACAGGGGGAAGCTCTGGAAACACCATATATTTT,CASSFRTGGSSGNTIYF
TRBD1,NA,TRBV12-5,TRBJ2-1,TGTGCTAGTGGGGATGGGGACAGGCCCTACAATGAGCAGTTCTTC,CASGDGDRPYNEQFF
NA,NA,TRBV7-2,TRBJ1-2,TGTGCCAGCAGCTATTCGGACAGTTCTAACTATGGCTACACCTTC,CASSYSDSSNYGYTF
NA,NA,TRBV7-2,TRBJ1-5,TGTGCCAGCAGCCTAGGAGCAAATCAGCCCCAGCATTTT,CASSLGANQPQHF
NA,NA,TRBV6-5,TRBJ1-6,TGTGCCAGCAGAGACAGCCGGAATTCACCCCTCCACTTT,CASRDSRNSPLHF
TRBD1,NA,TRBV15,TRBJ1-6,TGTGCCACCAGCAGACCTCCGGGACAGGGGGTTTCACCCCTCCACTTT,CATSRPPGQGVSPLHF
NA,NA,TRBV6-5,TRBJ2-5,TGTGCCAGCAGTTACTCGGGGGGGCATGAGACCCAGTACTTC,CASSYSGGHETQYF
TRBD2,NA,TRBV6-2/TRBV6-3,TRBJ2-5,TGTGCCAGCAGTTACGGCGGGGGGACAGAGACCCAGTACTTC,CASSYGGGTETQYF
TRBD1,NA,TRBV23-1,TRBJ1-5,TGCGCCAGCAGTCTAACGACAGGGATGGTAGGACAGCCCCAGCATTTT,CASSLTTGMVGQPQHF
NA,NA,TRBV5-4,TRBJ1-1,TGTGCCAGCAGCTTGAAGGGGATGAACACTGAAGCTTTCTTT,CASSLKGMNTEAFF
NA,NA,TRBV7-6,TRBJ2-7,TGTGCCAGCAGCTCACACAGGACCTACGAGCAGTACTTC,CASSSHRTYEQYF
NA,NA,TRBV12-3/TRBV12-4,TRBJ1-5,TGTGCCAGCAGAAGACAAGCTCAGCCCCAGCATTTT,CASRRQAQPQHF
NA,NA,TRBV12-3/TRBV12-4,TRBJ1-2,TGTGCCAGCAGTCCCCGGACAATCTATGGCTACACCTTC,CASSPRTIYGYTF
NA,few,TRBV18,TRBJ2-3,TGTGCCAGCTCACAGGGGTCAGATACGCAGTATTTT,CASSQGSDTQYF
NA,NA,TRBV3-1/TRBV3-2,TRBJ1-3,TGTGCCAGCAGCCCGAGCGGGGACGGTGGAAACACCATATATTTT,CASSPSGDGGNTIYF
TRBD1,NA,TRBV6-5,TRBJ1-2,TGTGCCAGCAGTAAGGGACAGGGCGACTATGGCTACACCTTC,CASSKGQGDYGYTF
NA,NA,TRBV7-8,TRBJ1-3,TGTGCCAGCAGTACAGACTCTGGAAACACCATATATTTT,CASSTDSGNTIYF
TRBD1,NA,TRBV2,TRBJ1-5,TGTGCCAGCAGAACTACAGGGGGCTATGGCAATCAGCCCCAGCATTTT,CASRTTGGYGNQPQHF
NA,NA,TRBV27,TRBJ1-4,TGTGCCAGCAGTTCTACAGGAACTAATGAAAAACTGTTTTTT,CASSSTGTNEKLFF
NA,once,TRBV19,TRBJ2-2,TGTGCCAGTAGTTCGAGGTCTCACGGCACCGGGGAGCTGTTTTTT,CASSSRSHGTGELFF
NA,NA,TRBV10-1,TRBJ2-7,TGCGCCAGCAGTGATCCCAGGGGCTTGCAGTACTTC,CASSDPRGLQYF
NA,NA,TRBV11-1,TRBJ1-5,TGTGCCAGCAGCGTGGGGGCAGATCAGCCCCAGCATTTT,CASSVGADQPQHF